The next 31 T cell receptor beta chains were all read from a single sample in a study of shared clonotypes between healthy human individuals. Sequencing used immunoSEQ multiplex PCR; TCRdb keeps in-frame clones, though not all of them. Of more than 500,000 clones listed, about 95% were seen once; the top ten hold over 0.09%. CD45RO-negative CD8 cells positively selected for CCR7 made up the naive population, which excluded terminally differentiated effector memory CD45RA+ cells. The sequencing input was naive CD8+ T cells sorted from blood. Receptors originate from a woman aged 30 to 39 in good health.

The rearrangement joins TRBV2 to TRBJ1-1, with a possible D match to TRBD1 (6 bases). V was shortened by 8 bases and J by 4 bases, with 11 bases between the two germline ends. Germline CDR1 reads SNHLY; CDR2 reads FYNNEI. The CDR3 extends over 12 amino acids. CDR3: CASAPGVTEAFF. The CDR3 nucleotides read TGTGCCAGCGCCCCAGGGGTCACTGAAGCTTTCTTT.

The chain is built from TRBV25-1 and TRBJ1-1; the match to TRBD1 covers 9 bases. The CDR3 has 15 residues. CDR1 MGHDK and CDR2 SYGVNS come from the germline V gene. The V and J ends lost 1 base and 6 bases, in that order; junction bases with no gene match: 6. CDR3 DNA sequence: TGTGCCAGCAGTGAATTTTGGACAGGGGTTGCTGAAGCTTTCTTT. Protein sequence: CASSEFWTGVAEAFF.

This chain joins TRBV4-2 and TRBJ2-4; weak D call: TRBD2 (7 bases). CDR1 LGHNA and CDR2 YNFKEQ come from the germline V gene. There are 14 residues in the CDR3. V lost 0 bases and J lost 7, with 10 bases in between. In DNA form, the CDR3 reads TGTGCCAGCAGCCAAGAGAAGGGGGGGAACATTCAGTACTTC. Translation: CASSQEKGGNIQYF.

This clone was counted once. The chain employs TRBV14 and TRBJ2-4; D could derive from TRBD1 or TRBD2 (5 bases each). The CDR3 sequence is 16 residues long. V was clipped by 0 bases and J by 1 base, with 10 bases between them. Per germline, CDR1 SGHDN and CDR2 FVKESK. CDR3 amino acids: CASSQERAGAKNIQYF. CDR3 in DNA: TGTGCCAGCAGCCAAGAGAGGGCAGGGGCCAAAAACATTCAGTACTTC.

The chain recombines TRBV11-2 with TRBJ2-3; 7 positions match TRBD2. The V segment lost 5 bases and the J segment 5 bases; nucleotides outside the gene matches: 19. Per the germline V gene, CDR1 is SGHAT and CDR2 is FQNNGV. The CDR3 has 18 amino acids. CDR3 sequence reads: CASSPRSLAERPGDTQYF. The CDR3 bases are TGTGCCAGCAGCCCCCGCTCGCTAGCGGAGAGACCCGGAGATACGCAGTATTTT.

The CDR3 nucleotides read TGTGCCTGGAACCGACAGAAGGGACTAGGCTCCAAAAACATTCAGTACTTC. The encoded protein is CAWNRQKGLGSKNIQYF. The gene calls are TRBV30 and TRBJ2-4; 8 bases are shared with TRBD2. The CDR3 sequence is 17 residues long. The V and J ends lost 4 bases and 2 bases, in that order; junction bases with no gene match: 13. Germline V gives CDR1 GTSNPN, CDR2 SVGIG (reference sequence).

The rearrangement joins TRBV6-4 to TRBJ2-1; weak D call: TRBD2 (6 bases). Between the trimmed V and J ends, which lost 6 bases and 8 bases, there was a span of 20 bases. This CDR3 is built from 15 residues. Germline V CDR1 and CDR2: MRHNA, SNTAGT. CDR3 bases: TGTGCCAGCAGCCCCCCGGAGGGTCCGGTCTATGAGCAGTTCTTC. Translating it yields CASSPPEGPVYEQFF.

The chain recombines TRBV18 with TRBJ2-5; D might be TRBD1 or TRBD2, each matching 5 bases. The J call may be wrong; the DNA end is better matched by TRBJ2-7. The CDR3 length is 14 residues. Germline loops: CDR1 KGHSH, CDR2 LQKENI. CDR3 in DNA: TGTGCCAGCTCACCTACGGGACCGTGGTACGAGCAGTACTTC. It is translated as CASSPTGPWYEQYF.

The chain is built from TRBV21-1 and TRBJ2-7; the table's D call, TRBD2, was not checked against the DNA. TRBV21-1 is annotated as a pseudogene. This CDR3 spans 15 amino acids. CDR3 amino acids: CASIPEAGGTYEQYF. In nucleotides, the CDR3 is TGTGCCAGCATCCCGGAAGCGGGAGGGACCTACGAGCAGTACTTC.

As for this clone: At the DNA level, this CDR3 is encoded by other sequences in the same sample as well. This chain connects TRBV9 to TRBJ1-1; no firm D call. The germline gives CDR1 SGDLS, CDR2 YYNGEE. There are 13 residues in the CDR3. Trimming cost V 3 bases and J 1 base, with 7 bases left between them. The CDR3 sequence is CASSGGPNTEAFF. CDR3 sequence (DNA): TGTGCCAGCAGCGGAGGCCCGAACACTGAAGCTTTCTTT.

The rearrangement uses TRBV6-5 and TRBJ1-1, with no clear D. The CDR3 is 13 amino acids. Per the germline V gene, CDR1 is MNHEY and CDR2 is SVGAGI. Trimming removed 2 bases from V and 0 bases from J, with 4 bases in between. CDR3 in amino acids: CASSYRMNTEAFF. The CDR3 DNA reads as TGTGCCAGCAGTTACCGGATGAACACTGAAGCTTTCTTT.

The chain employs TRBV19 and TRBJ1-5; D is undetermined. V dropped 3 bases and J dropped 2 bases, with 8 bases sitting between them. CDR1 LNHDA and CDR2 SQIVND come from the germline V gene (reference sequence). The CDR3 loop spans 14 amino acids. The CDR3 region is CASSIAQRNQPQHF. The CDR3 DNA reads TGTGCCAGTAGTATTGCACAACGCAATCAGCCCCAGCATTTT.

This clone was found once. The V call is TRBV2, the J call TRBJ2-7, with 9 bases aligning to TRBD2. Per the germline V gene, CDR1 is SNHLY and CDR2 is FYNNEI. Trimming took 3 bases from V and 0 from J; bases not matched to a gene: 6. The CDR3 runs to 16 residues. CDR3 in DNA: TGTGCCAGCAGTGATACTAGCGGGTTAGGCTCCTACGAGCAGTACTTC. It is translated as CASSDTSGLGSYEQYF.

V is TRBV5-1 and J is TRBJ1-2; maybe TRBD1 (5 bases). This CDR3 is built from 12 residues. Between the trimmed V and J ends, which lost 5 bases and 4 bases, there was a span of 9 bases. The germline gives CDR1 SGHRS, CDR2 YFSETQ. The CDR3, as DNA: TGCGCCAGCAGGGGGCAGGCCTATGGCTACACCTTC. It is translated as CASRGQAYGYTF.

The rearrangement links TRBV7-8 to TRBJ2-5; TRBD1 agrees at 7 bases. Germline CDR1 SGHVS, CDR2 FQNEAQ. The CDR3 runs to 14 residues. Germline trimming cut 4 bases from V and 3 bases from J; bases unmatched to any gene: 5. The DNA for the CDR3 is TGTGCCAGCAGCTCCCCCGACAGGGAAGAGACCCAGTACTTC. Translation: CASSSPDREETQYF.

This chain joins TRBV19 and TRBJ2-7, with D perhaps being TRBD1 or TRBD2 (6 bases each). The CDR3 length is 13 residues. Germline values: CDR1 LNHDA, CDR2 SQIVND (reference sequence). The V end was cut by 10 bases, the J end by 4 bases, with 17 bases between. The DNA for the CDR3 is TGTGCCACGGGGGCGGGGCCGCCTTACGAGCAGTACTTC. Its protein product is CATGAGPPYEQYF.

The CDR3 is CASGPLSSTEQFF. The CDR3 DNA is TGTGCCAGCGGACCCCTCTCTAGCACTGAGCAGTTCTTC. V and J are TRBV25-1 and TRBJ2-1, with a tentative D call TRBD2 (5 bases). Germline values: CDR1 MGHDK, CDR2 SYGVNS. Deletions cut 8 bases from V and 9 bases from J, with 17 bases between. This CDR3 is built from 13 residues.

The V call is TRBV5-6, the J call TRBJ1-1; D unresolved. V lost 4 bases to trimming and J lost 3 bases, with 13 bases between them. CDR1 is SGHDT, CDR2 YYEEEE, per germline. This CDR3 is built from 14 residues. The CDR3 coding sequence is TGTGCCAGCAGCGCCCTAGTAGAGGACACTGAAGCTTTCTTT. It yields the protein CASSALVEDTEAFF.

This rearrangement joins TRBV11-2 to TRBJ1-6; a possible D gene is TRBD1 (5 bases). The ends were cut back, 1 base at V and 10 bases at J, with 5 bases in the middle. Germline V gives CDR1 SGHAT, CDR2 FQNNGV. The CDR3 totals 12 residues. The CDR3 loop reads CASSLAGSPLHF. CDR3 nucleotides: TGTGCCAGCAGCTTAGCAGGGTCACCCCTCCACTTT.

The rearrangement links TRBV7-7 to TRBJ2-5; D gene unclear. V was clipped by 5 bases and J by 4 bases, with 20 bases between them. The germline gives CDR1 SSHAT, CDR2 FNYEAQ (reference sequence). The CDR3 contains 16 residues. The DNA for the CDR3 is TGTGCCAGCAGCCCTACTAATGCTCGACCCCCAGAGACCCAGTACTTC. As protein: CASSPTNARPPETQYF.

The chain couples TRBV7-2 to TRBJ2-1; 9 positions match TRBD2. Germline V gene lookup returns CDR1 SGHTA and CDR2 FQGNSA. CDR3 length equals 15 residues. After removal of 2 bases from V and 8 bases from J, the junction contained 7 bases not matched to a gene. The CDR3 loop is CASSLWAGGPDEQFF. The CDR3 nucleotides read TGTGCCAGCAGCTTATGGGCGGGAGGGCCTGATGAGCAGTTCTTC.

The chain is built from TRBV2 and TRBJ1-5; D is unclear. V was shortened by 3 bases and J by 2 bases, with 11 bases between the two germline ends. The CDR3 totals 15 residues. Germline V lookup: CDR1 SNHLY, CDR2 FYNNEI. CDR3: CASSEMGAGNQPQHF. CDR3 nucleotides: TGTGCCAGCAGTGAGATGGGCGCCGGCAATCAGCCCCAGCATTTT.

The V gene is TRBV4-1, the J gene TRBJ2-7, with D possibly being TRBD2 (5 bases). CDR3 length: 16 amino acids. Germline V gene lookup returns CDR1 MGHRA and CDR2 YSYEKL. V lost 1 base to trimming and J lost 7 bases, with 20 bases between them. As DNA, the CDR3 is TGCGCCAGCAGCCAAGTCAGAGGCGGGCCTAGTGGGGAGCAGTACTTC. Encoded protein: CASSQVRGGPSGEQYF.

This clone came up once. The CDR3 loop is CASSSQTGDGRSYEQYF. CDR3 nucleotides: TGTGCCAGCAGTTCTCAAACCGGGGACGGGAGGAGTTACGAGCAGTACTTC. The J gene is TRBJ2-7, the V gene TRBV28, with TRBD2 matching over 7 bases. The CDR3 runs to 17 residues. The J segment lost 4 bases and the V segment lost 4 bases, leaving 16 bases of the junction unmatched. In germline, CDR1 is MDHEN, CDR2 SYDVKM.

CDR3 in amino acids: CASSQELAGVTDTQYF. CDR3 DNA: TGTGCCAGCAGCCAAGAACTAGCGGGAGTCACAGATACGCAGTATTTT. This chain links TRBV4-2 with TRBJ2-3; 11 nucleotides match TRBD2. Trimming cost V 0 bases and J 2 bases; bases outside gene matches: 1. The CDR3 is made up of 16 amino acids. Per the germline V gene, CDR1 is LGHNA and CDR2 is YNFKEQ.

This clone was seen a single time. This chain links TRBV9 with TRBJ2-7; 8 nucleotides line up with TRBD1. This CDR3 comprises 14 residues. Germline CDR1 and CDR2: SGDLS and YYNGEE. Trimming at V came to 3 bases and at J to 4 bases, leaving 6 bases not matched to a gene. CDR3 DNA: TGTGCCAGCAGCGATGGGACAGGCGGTTACGAGCAGTACTTC. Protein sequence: CASSDGTGGYEQYF.

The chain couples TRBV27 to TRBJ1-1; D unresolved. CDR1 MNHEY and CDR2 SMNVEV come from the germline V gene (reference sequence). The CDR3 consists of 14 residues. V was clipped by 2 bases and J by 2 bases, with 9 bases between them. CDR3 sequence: CASSLTVPNTEAFF. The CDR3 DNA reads TGTGCCAGCAGTTTAACTGTCCCAAACACTGAAGCTTTCTTT.

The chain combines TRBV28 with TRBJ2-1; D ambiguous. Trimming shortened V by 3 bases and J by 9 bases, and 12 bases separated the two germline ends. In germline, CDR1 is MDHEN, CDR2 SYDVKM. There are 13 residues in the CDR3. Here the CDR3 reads CASSFQVAGEQFF. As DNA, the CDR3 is TGTGCCAGCAGTTTCCAAGTAGCAGGTGAGCAGTTCTTC.

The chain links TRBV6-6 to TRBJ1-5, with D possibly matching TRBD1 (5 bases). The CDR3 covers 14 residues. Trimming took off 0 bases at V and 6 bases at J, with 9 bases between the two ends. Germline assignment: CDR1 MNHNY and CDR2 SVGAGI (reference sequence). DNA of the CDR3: TGTGCCAGCAGTTACTCGGGGGGAGGTCAGCCCCAGCATTTT. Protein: CASSYSGGGQPQHF.

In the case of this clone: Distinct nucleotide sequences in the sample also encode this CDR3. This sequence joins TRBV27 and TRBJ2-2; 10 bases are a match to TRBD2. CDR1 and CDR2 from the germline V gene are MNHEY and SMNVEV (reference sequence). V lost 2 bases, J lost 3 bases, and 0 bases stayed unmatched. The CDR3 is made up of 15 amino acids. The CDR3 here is CASSLLAGDTGELFF. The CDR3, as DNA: TGTGCCAGCAGTTTACTAGCGGGAGACACCGGGGAGCTGTTTTTT.

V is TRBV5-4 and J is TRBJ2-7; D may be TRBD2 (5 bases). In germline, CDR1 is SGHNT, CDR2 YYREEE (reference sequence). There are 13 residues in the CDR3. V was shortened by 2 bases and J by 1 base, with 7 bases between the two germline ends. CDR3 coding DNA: TGTGCCAGCAGCTTAGCGGAATCCTACGAGCAGTACTTC. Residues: CASSLAESYEQYF.